This TCR beta chain was obtained from a study of T cells after somatic rescue of genetic block (dated by TCRdb to the early 2020s). About the study as a whole: The study assessed how robust, over the long term, a T-cell system was when the system had developed through somatic rescue of a genetic block in T-cell development.

Remarks on this clone: Its binding antigen is unknown. Per-base quality was not reported, and no clone a single base away is much larger than it.

Taken from the germline V gene, the CDR1 and CDR2 loops are SGHRS and YFSETQ. Trimmed from V: 0 bases; trimmed from J: 2 bases; junction bases lacking a gene match: 4. Its CDR3 holds 17 amino acids, cysteine through phenylalanine. Only CDR3 DNA is held: 51 bases, read in frame from base 1. Library generation was performed with the immunoSEQ multiplex PCR assay. Not all clones reach the TCRdb copy of this immuneACCESS table, which keeps in-frame sequences only. Checked studies attribute under half of the gap to unresolved V genes and leave the rest unexplained. The sample table holds about 110,000 clones, of which around nine tenths were seen once. Approximately 1.3% of the sample belongs to the ten largest clones.

The rearrangement joined TRBV5-1 to TRBJ2-3; a stretch of 12 junction bases matches TRBD2. This sequence originates from a woman between 18 and 30 years old. Sample: peripheral blood mononuclear cells (PBMCs). The sequence in DNA is TGCGCCAGCAGCTTGGGCGGACTAGCGGGGATCACAGATACGCAGTATTTT. Translated, it gives CASSLGGLAGITDTQYF.